This T cell receptor (beta chain) appears in the sequencing data of a study of control samples from healthy donors and cancer patients. Clones were read by immunoSEQ multiplex PCR, and TCRdb kept only the in-frame ones, dropping some. Of 65,000 to 85,000 clones in the sample, 89% were seen once. Looked up from germline, CDR1 is SEHNR and CDR2 is FQNEAQ (reference sequence). V gave up 4 bases and J gave up 2 bases, with 14 bases separating them. The CDR3 loop spans 15 amino acids. The sequence was collected from a woman aged 50 to 60 with colorectal cancer. The genes are TRBV7-9 and TRBJ1-2; D is ambiguous. The specimen was PBMCs. As DNA, the CDR3 is TGTGCCAGCAGCTCCCCCGGGGTCCTCAACTATGGCTACACCTTC. This sequence encodes CASSSPGVLNYGYTF.